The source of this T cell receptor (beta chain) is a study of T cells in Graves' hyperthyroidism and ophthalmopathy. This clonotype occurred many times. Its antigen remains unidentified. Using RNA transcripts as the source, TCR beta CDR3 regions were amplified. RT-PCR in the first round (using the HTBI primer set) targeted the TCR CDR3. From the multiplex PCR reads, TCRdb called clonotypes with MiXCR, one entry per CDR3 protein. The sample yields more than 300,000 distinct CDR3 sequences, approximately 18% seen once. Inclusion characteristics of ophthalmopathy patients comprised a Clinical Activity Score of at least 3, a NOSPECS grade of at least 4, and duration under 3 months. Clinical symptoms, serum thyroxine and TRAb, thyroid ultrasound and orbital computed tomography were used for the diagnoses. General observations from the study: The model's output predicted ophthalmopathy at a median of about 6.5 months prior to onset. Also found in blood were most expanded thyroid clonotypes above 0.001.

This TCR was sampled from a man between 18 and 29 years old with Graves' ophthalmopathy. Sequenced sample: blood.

Here the CDR3 reads CASRRTADPNQPQHF. DNA for the CDR3: TGTGCCAGCAGAAGGACAGCCGACCCCAATCAGCCCCAGCATTTT. V gene TRBV12-3 or TRBV12-4 combines with J gene TRBJ1-5; the D gene is possibly TRBD1 (6 bases). Between the trimmed V and J ends, which lost 6 bases and 3 bases, there was a span of 15 bases. CDR3 length: 15 amino acids.